This T cell receptor (beta chain) was obtained from a study of OX40 agonist ivuxolimab in advanced cancers. Study as a whole: The dose-escalation cohort was roughly 83% male, with a mean age of around 60 years, ranging roughly 20 to 90. Partial responses were observed in three patients, of whom one had hepatocellular carcinoma and two had cutaneous melanoma. General observations from the study: Clonal expansion by week 6 occurred in CD4+ and CD8+ blood T cells (at 0.1 to 3.0 mg/kg).

This table comes from immunoSEQ multiplex PCR, and its TCRdb copy is limited to in-frame clones, with some not included. In the table there are 75,000 to 90,000 clones, roughly 84% of which are singletons. A note on this clone: Its matching antigen is unknown.

The J segment lost 9 bases and the V segment lost 4 bases, leaving 18 bases of the junction unmatched. Germline CDR1 is SGHNT and CDR2 is YYREEE (reference sequence). CDR3 size: 17 residues. The TCR sequence derives from an adult with an advanced solid tumor such as melanoma, head and neck, liver or kidney cancer. The sample was CD4+ or CD8+ T cells sorted from blood, taken in a trial of the OX40 agonist ivuxolimab. The rearrangement uses TRBV5-4 and TRBJ2-3, with 9 nucleotides matching TRBD2. The CDR3 nucleotides read TGTGCCAGCAGCCCTACCGGGACTAGCCCCGCGTTGAGCACGCAGTATTTT. Translated, it gives CASSPTGTSPALSTQYF.